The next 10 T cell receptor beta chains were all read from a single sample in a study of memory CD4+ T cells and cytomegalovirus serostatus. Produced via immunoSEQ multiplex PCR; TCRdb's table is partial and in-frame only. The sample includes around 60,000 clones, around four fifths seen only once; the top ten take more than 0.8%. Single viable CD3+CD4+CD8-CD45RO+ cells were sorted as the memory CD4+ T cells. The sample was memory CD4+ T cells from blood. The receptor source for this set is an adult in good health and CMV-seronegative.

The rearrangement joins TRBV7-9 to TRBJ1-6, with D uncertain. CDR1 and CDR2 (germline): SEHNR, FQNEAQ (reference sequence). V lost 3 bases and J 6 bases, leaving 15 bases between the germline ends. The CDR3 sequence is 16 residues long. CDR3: CASSLRTKGANSPLHF. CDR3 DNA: TGTGCCAGCAGCTTGAGAACCAAGGGAGCTAATTCACCCCTCCACTTT. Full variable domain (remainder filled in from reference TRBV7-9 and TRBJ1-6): DTGVSQNPRHKITKRGQNVTFRCDPISEHNRLYWYRQTLGQGPEFLTYFQNEAQLEKSRLLSDRFSAERPKGSFSTLEIQRTEQGDSAMYLCASSLRTKGANSPLHFGNGTRLTVT.

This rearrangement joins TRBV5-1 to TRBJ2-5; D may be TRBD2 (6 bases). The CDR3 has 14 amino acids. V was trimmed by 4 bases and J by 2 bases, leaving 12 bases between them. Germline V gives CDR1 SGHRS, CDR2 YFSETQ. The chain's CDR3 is CASSRGREQETQYF. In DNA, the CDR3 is TGCGCCAGCAGCAGGGGACGGGAGCAAGAGACCCAGTACTTC.

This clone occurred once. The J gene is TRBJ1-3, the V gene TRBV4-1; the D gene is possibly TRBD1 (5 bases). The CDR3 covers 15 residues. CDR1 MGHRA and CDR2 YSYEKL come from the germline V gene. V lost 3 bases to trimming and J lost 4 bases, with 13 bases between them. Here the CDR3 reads CASSQSGTYGNTIYF. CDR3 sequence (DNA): TGCGCCAGCAGCCAGTCCGGGACGTACGGAAACACCATATATTTT.

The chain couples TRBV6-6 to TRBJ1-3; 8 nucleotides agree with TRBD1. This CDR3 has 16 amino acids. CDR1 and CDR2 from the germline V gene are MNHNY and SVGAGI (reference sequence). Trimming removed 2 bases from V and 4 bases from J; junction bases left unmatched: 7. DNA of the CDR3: TGTGCCAGCAGTTACGGGCAGGGGGCTTCAGGAAACACCATATATTTT. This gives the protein CASSYGQGASGNTIYF.

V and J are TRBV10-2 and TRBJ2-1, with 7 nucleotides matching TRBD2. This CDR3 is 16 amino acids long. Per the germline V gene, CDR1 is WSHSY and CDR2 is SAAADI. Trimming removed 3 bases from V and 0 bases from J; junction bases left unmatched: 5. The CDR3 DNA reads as TGCGCCAGCAGTGATCGAGGCGGGAGCTCCTACAATGAGCAGTTCTTC. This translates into CASSDRGGSSYNEQFF.

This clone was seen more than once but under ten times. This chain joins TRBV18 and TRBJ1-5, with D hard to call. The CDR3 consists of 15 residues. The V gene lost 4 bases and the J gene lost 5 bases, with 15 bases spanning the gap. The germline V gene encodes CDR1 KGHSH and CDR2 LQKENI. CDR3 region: CASSRVIGRDQPQHF. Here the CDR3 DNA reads TGTGCCAGCTCACGGGTCATCGGGAGGGATCAGCCCCAGCATTTT.

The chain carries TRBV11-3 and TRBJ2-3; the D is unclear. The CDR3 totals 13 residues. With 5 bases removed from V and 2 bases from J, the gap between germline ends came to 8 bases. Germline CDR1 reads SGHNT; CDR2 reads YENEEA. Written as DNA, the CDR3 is TGTGCCAGCAGCCACCGACCCACAGATACGCAGTATTTT. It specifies CASSHRPTDTQYF. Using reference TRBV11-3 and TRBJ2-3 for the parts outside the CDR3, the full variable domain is EAGVVQSPRYKIIEKKQPVAFWCNPISGHNTLYWYLQNLGQGPELLIRYENEEAVDDSQLPKDRFSAERLKGVDSTLKIQPAELGDSAVYLCASSHRPTDTQYFGPGTRLTVL.

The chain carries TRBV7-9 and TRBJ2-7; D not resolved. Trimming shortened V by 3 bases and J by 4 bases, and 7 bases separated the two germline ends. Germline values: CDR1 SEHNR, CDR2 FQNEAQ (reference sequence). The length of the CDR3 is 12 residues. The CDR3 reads CASSFNRYEQYF. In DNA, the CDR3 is TGTGCCAGCAGCTTTAATCGTTACGAGCAGTACTTC.

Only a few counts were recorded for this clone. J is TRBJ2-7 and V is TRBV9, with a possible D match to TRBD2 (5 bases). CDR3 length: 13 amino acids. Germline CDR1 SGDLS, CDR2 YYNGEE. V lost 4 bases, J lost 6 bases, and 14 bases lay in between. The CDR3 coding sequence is TGTGCCAGCAGCCCCCGGGGTAGCGCCGAGCAGTACTTC. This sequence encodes CASSPRGSAEQYF.

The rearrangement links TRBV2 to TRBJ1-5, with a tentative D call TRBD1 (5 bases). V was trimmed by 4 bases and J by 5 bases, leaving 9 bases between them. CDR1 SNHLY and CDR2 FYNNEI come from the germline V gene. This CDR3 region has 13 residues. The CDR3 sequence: CASSAGLDQPQHF. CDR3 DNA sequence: TGTGCCAGCAGTGCAGGGCTTGATCAGCCCCAGCATTTT.